Listed below are T cell receptor beta chains from one sample, sequenced in a study of T cells in Graves' hyperthyroidism and ophthalmopathy. TCRdb ran MiXCR on the multiplex PCR reads and lists one entry per CDR3 protein. Of about 290,000 distinct CDR3 sequences listed, roughly 15% are singletons. The sequencing sample was made of blood. These receptors were taken from a woman aged 45 to 65 with Graves' hyperthyroidism that later progressed to Graves' ophthalmopathy. The CDR3 runs from the conserved cysteine through the conserved F or W. The D gene is left open where the match is weak. Size tells how often a clone was seen (once, few, many) or the class of an expanded clone, and some rows leave it out.

v_gene	d_gene	j_gene	abundance	CDR3nt	CDR3aa
TRBV2	TRBD1	TRBJ1-2	NA	TGTGTCAGCCAAGACAGGGGATATGGCTACACCTTC	CVSQDRGYGYTF
TRBV24-1	TRBD2	TRBJ2-7	NA	TGTGCCACCAGTGATTTAGAAACGACTAGCGGGAGGGCTTACGAGCAGTACTTC	CATSDLETTSGRAYEQYF
TRBV27	TRBD2	TRBJ2-7	many	TGTGCCAGCAGTTTAACGGGAGGCACCTACGAGCAGTACTTC	CASSLTGGTYEQYF
TRBV5-5	TRBD2	TRBJ2-5	many	TGTGCCACCCCTGGGACTAGCGGGGAAGAGACCCAGTACTTC	CATPGTSGEETQYF
TRBV5-5	NA	TRBJ1-1	few	TGTGCCAGCAGGAGGCCCGGGGGGGAAGCTTTCTTT	CASRRPGGEAFF
TRBV19	TRBD1	TRBJ1-2	NA	TGTGCCAGTAGTGTTGACAGGGGGGAAGACTATGGCTACACCTTC	CASSVDRGEDYGYTF
TRBV5-1	NA	TRBJ2-3	many	TGCGCCAGCAGCTTACCCTCTAGCACAGATACGCAGTATTTT	CASSLPSSTDTQYF
TRBV6-1	TRBD1	TRBJ2-7	many	TGTGCCAGCACCTCAACCTTAGCAGGGGGCGCGCAATACGAGCAGTACTTC	CASTSTLAGGAQYEQYF
TRBV7-2	NA	TRBJ1-3	few	TGTGCCAGCAGCTTAGTGACAAACTCTGGAAACACCATATATTTT	CASSLVTNSGNTIYF
TRBV9	NA	TRBJ2-7	NA	TGTGCCAGCAGATACAACCCCACCTACGAGCAGTACTTC	CASRYNPTYEQYF
TRBV10-2	NA	TRBJ2-6	few	TGCGCCAGCAGTGATCCTAGCTCTGGGGCCAACGTCCTGACTTTC	CASSDPSSGANVLTF
TRBV11-2	TRBD2	TRBJ2-7	NA	TGTGCCAGCAGCTTAGCGGGAGGGCCCCCCTACGAGCAGTACTTC	CASSLAGGPPYEQYF
TRBV11-2	TRBD1	TRBJ1-1	many	TGTGCCAGCAGCCCAGCAGGACAGGGTGAAGCTTTCTTT	CASSPAGQGEAFF
TRBV5-1	NA	TRBJ1-1	many	TGCGCCAGCAGCAGTATCAGCATATACACTGAAGCTTTCTTT	CASSSISIYTEAFF
TRBV20-1	TRBD1	TRBJ2-5	many	TGCAGTGCTAGACAGGACAGGGGGGAGACCCAGTACTTC	CSARQDRGETQYF
TRBV28	TRBD1	TRBJ1-1	many	TGTGCCAGCAGCGAAAAAGACAGGGTTCGGGGCACTGAAGCTTTCTTT	CASSEKDRVRGTEAFF
TRBV3-1	NA	TRBJ2-7	many	TGTGCCAGCAGCCAAGAACGGGCTAGCGTTACCTACGAGCAGTACTTC	CASSQERASVTYEQYF
TRBV5-1	NA	TRBJ2-1	many	TGCGCCAGCAGCGCACCGAGCTCCTACAATGAGCAGTTCTTC	CASSAPSSYNEQFF
TRBV24-1	NA	TRBJ2-1	many	TGTGCCACCAGTGATTGGGGTATGGACTACAATGAGCAGTTCTTC	CATSDWGMDYNEQFF
TRBV5-1	NA	TRBJ1-1	many	TGCGCCAGCAGCTTCGAGCAGCCCGGGAACACTGAAGCTTTCTTT	CASSFEQPGNTEAFF
TRBV20-1	NA	TRBJ2-5	many	TGCAGTGCCAACCTTGGTCAAGAGACCCAGTACTTC	CSANLGQETQYF
TRBV9	NA	TRBJ1-5	many	TGTGCCAGCAGCGTAACTGACAGCTTGTATCAGCCCCAGCATTTT	CASSVTDSLYQPQHF
TRBV20-1	NA	TRBJ1-5	few	TGCAGTGCTAGTAGCAATCAGCCCCAGCATTTT	CSASSNQPQHF
TRBV6-1	NA	TRBJ2-7	many	TGTGCCAGCAGGCAGACAGGTCAGGGATACGAGCAGTACTTC	CASRQTGQGYEQYF
TRBV20-1	NA	TRBJ1-1	many	TGCAGTGCTAGAGATCCCCTCAGGTTAGGGAGTGCTTTCTTT	CSARDPLRLGSAFF
TRBV18	TRBD1	TRBJ1-2	few	TGTGCCAGCTCCGTGGGACAGGGGATAGGTGGCTACACCTTC	CASSVGQGIGGYTF
TRBV6-5	TRBD2	TRBJ2-1	many	TGTGCCAGCAGTTACTACTCCTCCCTAGCGGGAGGGTTAAGGGATGAGCAGTTCTTC	CASSYYSSLAGGLRDEQFF
TRBV9	NA	TRBJ1-4	few	TGTGCCAGCAGCGTAGGGCGAGGTGCAACTAATGAAAAACTGTTTTTT	CASSVGRGATNEKLFF
TRBV18	NA	TRBJ2-5	many	TGTGCCAGCTCAGACAGTGAGGGACAGTACTTC	CASSDSEGQYF
TRBV19	TRBD2	TRBJ2-7	few	TGTGCCAGTAGTATCCGAGGGGCGGGAGGGCCCTACGAGCAGTACTTC	CASSIRGAGGPYEQYF
TRBV6-1	NA	TRBJ1-1	many	TGTGCCAGCAGTTTCTACCGGACGAGACTCGAAGCTTTCTTT	CASSFYRTRLEAFF
TRBV20-1	TRBD1	TRBJ1-3	once	TGCAGTGCTAGGGACAGGGGACGAGCGGGAAACACCATATATTTT	CSARDRGRAGNTIYF
TRBV7-9	NA	TRBJ2-1	NA	TGTGCTAGCAGCTTAGACCGGACCGCCAATGAGCAGTTCTTC	CASSLDRTANEQFF
TRBV28	NA	TRBJ1-1	NA	TGTGCCAGCAGTTTGCCCCCTACCATGAACACTGAAGCTTTCTTT	CASSLPPTMNTEAFF
TRBV7-6	NA	TRBJ1-4	NA	TGTGCCAGCAGCTTTGAAGGGTCATCTGCAACTAATGAAAAACTGTTTTTT	CASSFEGSSATNEKLFF
TRBV30	TRBD1	TRBJ1-6	few	TGTGCCTGGAGTGGACCCCCGGGACAGTATTCACCCCTCCACTTT	CAWSGPPGQYSPLHF
TRBV28	NA	TRBJ1-5	many	TGTGCCAGCAGTTCGCCATCCACGAGCAATCAGCCCCAGCATTTT	CASSSPSTSNQPQHF
TRBV2	TRBD1	TRBJ2-4	NA	TGTGCCAGCAGTGTATGGACAGGGCCTGGGAACATTCAGTACTTC	CASSVWTGPGNIQYF
TRBV11-2	TRBD1	TRBJ2-1	many	TGTGCCAGCAGCAGGGACAGGGGGCCAAATGAGCAGTTCTTC	CASSRDRGPNEQFF
TRBV27	NA	TRBJ2-5	many	TGTGCCAGCAGTACTAGTGGGTTTTGGGAAGAGACCCAGTACTTC	CASSTSGFWEETQYF
TRBV9	NA	TRBJ2-3	many	TGTGCCAGCAGCGTCTTCGCAGATACGCAGTATTTT	CASSVFADTQYF
TRBV5-1	TRBD2	TRBJ2-1	many	TGCGCCAGCAGCTTGTTAATAGCGGGCTCCTACAATGAGCAGTTCTTC	CASSLLIAGSYNEQFF
TRBV10-3	NA	TRBJ2-3	NA	TGTGCCATCAGTGGGAAAACAGGCCCACTCACAGATACGCAGTATTTT	CAISGKTGPLTDTQYF
TRBV7-9	NA	TRBJ2-7	NA	TGTGCCAGCAGCTTAGGGGGAGGTAGGAGCTCCTACGAGCAGTACTTC	CASSLGGGRSSYEQYF
TRBV4-1	TRBD1	TRBJ1-6	few	TGCGCCAGCCGACAACCGGGACAGGGGACTTCACCCCTCCACTTT	CASRQPGQGTSPLHF
TRBV27	TRBD1	TRBJ2-7	NA	TGTGCCAGCAGTTTCTCCGGACAGGGGATCGCCTACGAGCAGTACTTC	CASSFSGQGIAYEQYF
TRBV12-3/TRBV12-4	NA	TRBJ1-1	many	TGTGCCAGCAGTTTCAGTGTCACTGAAGCTTTCTTT	CASSFSVTEAFF
TRBV2	TRBD1	TRBJ2-5	NA	TGTGCCACCGGGACAGGGGTCCAAGAGACCCAGTACTTC	CATGTGVQETQYF
TRBV7-3	TRBD2	TRBJ2-3	NA	TGTGCCAGCAGACGTAGCGGGAGCACAGATACGCAGTATTTT	CASRRSGSTDTQYF
TRBV20-1	NA	TRBJ1-5	many	TGCAGTGCTAGAGAATCGCGACACCTTAGGAGCAATCAGCCCCAGCATTTT	CSARESRHLRSNQPQHF
TRBV28	NA	TRBJ2-7	many	TGTGCCAGCAGTTCCCAGACCACGAAGGGTAGGGAGCAGTACTTC	CASSSQTTKGREQYF
TRBV4-1	NA	TRBJ1-5	NA	TGCGCCAGCAGCCACCCCTTAGGGTCGAACAATCAGCCCCAGCATTTT	CASSHPLGSNNQPQHF
TRBV3-1	NA	TRBJ2-3	many	TGTGCCAGCAGCCACCGCGGCGCTTCAGGCACAGATACGCAGTATTTT	CASSHRGASGTDTQYF
TRBV5-1	NA	TRBJ1-1	many	TGCGCCAGCAGCTTGGACAGGGAGCGAGGGTGGGCTTTCTTT	CASSLDRERGWAFF